The rows below give T cell receptor beta chains drawn from one sample of a study of T cell responses to AZD1222 COVID-19 vaccine. Profiling relied on immunoSEQ multiplex PCR, and the TCRdb table lists in-frame clones only, not all of them. The sample lists about 96,000 clones; over 75% were seen once. The sequenced sample was peripheral blood, obtained on day 0 of AZD1222 vaccination. The source is an adult in good health. CDR3s include the opening cysteine and the closing phenylalanine or tryptophan. A D gene is named only where the DNA matches it firmly. Size values are once, few and many counts, or a class for expanded clones, and some rows have none.

16	TRBV24-1	-	TRBJ1-1	TRBD1	CATSDRRDREYTEAFF	TGTGCCACCAGTGACCGTCGGGACAGAGAATACACTGAAGCTTTCTTT
14	TRBV5-1	-	TRBJ1-5	TRBD1	CASSLGTGVQPQHF	TGCGCCAGCAGCTTGGGGACAGGGGTCCAGCCCCAGCATTTT
16	TRBV2	-	TRBJ1-2	-	CASSDYRQGLVYGYTF	TGTGCCAGCAGTGATTATCGTCAGGGTCTCGTCTATGGCTACACCTTC
14	TRBV11-2	-	TRBJ1-4	-	CASSSLRGAEKLFF	TGTGCCAGCAGCTCCCTTCGGGGGGCTGAAAAACTGTTTTTT
17	TRBV4-1	-	TRBJ2-1	-	CASSAGQGTPSMNEQFF	TGCGCCAGCAGCGCTGGGCAGGGCACCCCTTCTATGAATGAGCAGTTCTTC
15	TRBV28	-	TRBJ2-2	TRBD2	CASSFGGSDTGELFF	TGTGCCAGCAGTTTTGGCGGGAGTGATACCGGGGAGCTGTTTTTT
14	TRBV7-8	-	TRBJ1-1	-	CASTLGVLGTEAFF	TGTGCCAGCACCTTGGGTGTTTTAGGCACTGAAGCTTTCTTT
13	TRBV5-5	-	TRBJ2-3	-	CASSLYVTDTQYF	TGTGCCAGCAGCTTATATGTCACAGATACGCAGTATTTT
14	TRBV3-1/TRBV3-2	-	TRBJ1-1	-	CASSQGILNTEAFF	TGTGCCAGCAGCCAAGGGATCTTGAACACTGAAGCTTTCTTT
11	TRBV10-3	medium-sized	TRBJ2-2	TRBD2	CASGGAGELFF	TGTGCCTCGGGGGGGGCTGGGGAGCTGTTTTTT
15	TRBV30	few	TRBJ1-6	-	CAWSFPGQNNSPLHF	TGTGCCTGGAGTTTCCCGGGACAAAATAATTCACCCCTCCACTTT
18	TRBV4-1	-	TRBJ2-1	TRBD2	CASSPRGLAGSSYNEQFF	TGCGCCAGCAGCCCCCGGGGACTAGCGGGAAGCTCCTACAATGAGCAGTTCTTC
16	TRBV28	-	TRBJ2-5	TRBD2	CASRKAGGPMGETQYF	TGTGCCAGCAGAAAAGCGGGAGGGCCGATGGGAGAGACCCAGTACTTC
13	TRBV7-2	-	TRBJ1-3	-	CASSLVSGNTIYF	TGTGCCAGCAGCTTAGTCTCTGGAAACACCATATATTTT
15	TRBV7-9	-	TRBJ1-3	-	CASSSKEQAGNTIYF	TGTGCCAGCAGCTCTAAGGAGCAGGCTGGAAACACCATATATTTT
13	TRBV10-1	-	TRBJ2-1	-	CASSAVHSSEQFF	TGCGCCAGCAGTGCTGTCCATTCCAGTGAGCAGTTCTTC
15	TRBV7-9	-	TRBJ1-3	TRBD1	CASSPQGVSGNTIYF	TGTGCCAGCAGTCCACAGGGGGTCTCTGGAAACACCATATATTTT
15	TRBV28	-	TRBJ1-3	-	CASSFVQGKGNTIYF	TGTGCCAGCAGTTTCGTCCAGGGGAAAGGAAACACCATATATTTT
16	TRBV24-1	-	TRBJ1-1	TRBD1	CATSDSRQGLNTEAFF	TGTGCCACCAGTGATTCCCGACAGGGGCTGAACACTGAAGCTTTCTTT
18	TRBV11-2	-	TRBJ2-7	-	CASSPISRGRQTSYEQYF	TGTGCCAGCAGTCCCATAAGCAGGGGCCGACAAACTTCCTACGAGCAGTACTTC
15	TRBV5-1	-	TRBJ2-3	TRBD2	CASSLAGERSDTQYF	TGCGCCAGCAGCCTAGCGGGAGAACGATCAGATACGCAGTATTTT
13	TRBV5-8	-	TRBJ1-1	-	CASSFYVDSEAFF	TGTGCCAGCAGCTTTTACGTCGACAGTGAAGCTTTCTTT
14	TRBV7-8	-	TRBJ2-7	-	CASSSGQGNYEQYF	TGTGCCAGCAGCTCCGGCCAGGGGAACTACGAGCAGTACTTC
18	TRBV2	once	TRBJ2-3	TRBD2	CASSPIPGTSGTTDTQYF	TGTGCCAGCAGTCCAATCCCCGGGACTAGCGGGACTACAGATACGCAGTATTTT
13	TRBV30	-	TRBJ1-2	TRBD1	CAWSVAGGYGYTF	TGTGCCTGGAGTGTAGCAGGGGGCTATGGCTACACCTTC
18	TRBV4-2	-	TRBJ2-2	TRBD2	CASSQERGLAEYTGELFF	TGTGCCAGCAGCCAAGAACGGGGACTAGCGGAGTACACCGGGGAGCTGTTTTTT
14	TRBV28	-	TRBJ2-1	-	CASDGEAGHNEQFF	TGTGCCAGCGATGGGGAGGCAGGGCACAATGAGCAGTTCTTC
15	TRBV18	few	TRBJ2-2	-	CASSPGQVDTGELFF	TGTGCCAGCTCACCAGGGCAGGTAGACACCGGGGAGCTGTTTTTT
15	TRBV25-1	-	TRBJ2-7	-	CASSDSSVYSYEQYF	TGTGCCAGCAGTGATTCCAGTGTCTACTCCTACGAGCAGTACTTC
16	TRBV6-2/TRBV6-3	-	TRBJ1-2	-	CASSYSFSLSNYGYTF	TGTGCCAGCAGTTACTCTTTTTCTTTGTCTAACTATGGCTACACCTTC
16	TRBV4-3	-	TRBJ1-1	-	CASSQVLRGSNTEAFF	TGCGCCAGCAGCCAAGTTCTAAGAGGCTCGAACACTGAAGCTTTCTTT
16	TRBV2	-	TRBJ1-6	-	CVSSELQGAHNSPLHF	TGTGTCAGCAGTGAGCTACAGGGTGCTCATAATTCACCCCTCCACTTT
17	TRBV5-1	once	TRBJ2-7	-	CASSNGQPSHPNYEQYF	TGCGCCAGCAGCAACGGACAGCCGTCCCACCCAAACTACGAGCAGTACTTC
16	TRBV6-5	-	TRBJ2-7	TRBD2	CASSYRTSGSIYEQYF	TGTGCCAGCAGTTACAGGACTAGCGGGAGTATCTACGAGCAGTACTTC
18	TRBV7-3	once	TRBJ2-1	TRBD2	CASSLIPPWREGPNEQFF	TGTGCCAGCAGCTTAATTCCCCCCTGGCGGGAGGGCCCCAATGAGCAGTTCTTC
16	TRBV18	-	TRBJ1-4	TRBD1	CASSPPRTGLNEKLFF	TGTGCCAGCTCACCACCGCGGACAGGGCTTAATGAAAAACTGTTTTTT
15	TRBV15	-	TRBJ2-7	TRBD2	CATSRVAGGGYEQYF	TGTGCCACCAGCAGAGTGGCGGGAGGAGGTTACGAGCAGTACTTC
12	TRBV6-2/TRBV6-3	-	TRBJ2-1	-	CASSYTWGEQFF	TGTGCCAGCAGTTACACCTGGGGTGAGCAGTTCTTC
16	TRBV28	few	TRBJ2-3	TRBD1	CASTRITGGFADTQYF	TGTGCCAGCACCCGAATAACAGGGGGCTTCGCAGATACGCAGTATTTT
13	TRBV27	-	TRBJ2-1	TRBD2	CASSLSGDNEQFF	TGTGCCAGCAGCCTTAGCGGGGACAATGAGCAGTTCTTC
12	TRBV29-1	once	TRBJ2-5	TRBD2	CSVGGGFETQYF	TGCAGCGTTGGGGGGGGGTTCGAGACCCAGTACTTC
15	TRBV15	once	TRBJ1-6	-	CATSSGVFDNSPLHF	TGTGCCACCAGCAGTGGTGTCTTTGACAATTCACCCCTCCACTTT
15	TRBV19	-	TRBJ1-4	-	CASSIVGGNQEKLFF	TGTGCCAGTAGTATCGTCGGGGGTAATCAAGAAAAACTGTTTTTT
16	TRBV7-9	-	TRBJ2-5	TRBD1	CASSLGQGLYQETQYF	TGTGCCAGCAGCTTGGGACAGGGTCTCTACCAAGAGACCCAGTACTTC
15	TRBV19	-	TRBJ1-2	-	CASSNYQGGNYGYTF	TGTGCCAGTAGTAACTACCAAGGTGGTAACTATGGCTACACCTTC
14	TRBV3-1/TRBV3-2	-	TRBJ2-3	TRBD2	CASSQGTSGDSQYF	TGTGCCAGCAGCCAGGGGACTAGCGGGGATTCGCAGTATTTT
12	TRBV5-1	-	TRBJ2-3	-	CASSGEGDTQYF	TGCGCCAGCAGCGGTGAGGGGGATACGCAGTATTTT
13	TRBV28	medium-sized	TRBJ1-2	-	CASTLETDYGYTF	TGTGCCAGCACGTTAGAGACAGACTATGGCTACACCTTC
15	TRBV7-2	-	TRBJ2-1	-	CASSRGGGTYNEQFF	TGTGCCAGCTCAAGGGGGGGCGGGACCTACAATGAGCAGTTCTTC
15	TRBV7-2	-	TRBJ2-7	TRBD2	CASSPTSGSYYEQYF	TGTGCCAGCAGCCCCACTAGCGGGTCCTACTACGAGCAGTACTTC
11	TRBV11-2	-	TRBJ2-7	-	CASSSALGQYF	TGTGCCAGCAGCTCGGCGTTGGGGCAGTACTTC